The 14 T cell receptor beta chains below come from one sample, sequenced in a study of cytomegalovirus exposure and HLA in healthy donors. The PCR ran on 60 Vbeta and 13 Jbeta primers. Clones were sequenced by immunoSEQ multiplex PCR, and TCRdb holds only the in-frame ones, with some missing. The table shows around 140,000 clones, with about 80% occurring only once. The sequenced sample was PBMCs. The receptor set was obtained from a woman aged 40 to 50 in good health and CMV-seropositive.

The gene calls are TRBV19 and TRBJ2-5; TRBD1 is a possible D gene (5 bases). Trimming stripped 5 bases from V and 4 bases from J, with 14 bases between. Germline-derived CDR1 and CDR2 are LNHDA and SQIVND (reference sequence). The CDR3 is made up of 14 amino acids. The CDR3 DNA follows: TGTGCCAGTAGTCCTAACCCCAGGGCAGAGACCCAGTACTTC. It encodes CASSPNPRAETQYF.

This clone was seen just once. The rearrangement uses TRBV25-1 and TRBJ2-7, with 8 bases identical to TRBD1. Per germline, CDR1 MGHDK and CDR2 SYGVNS. The CDR3 runs 14 residues. Trimming cost V 1 base and J 7 bases; bases outside gene matches: 6. The chain's CDR3 is CASSEWAGGGEQYF. In DNA, the CDR3 is TGTGCCAGCAGTGAATGGGCAGGGGGCGGGGAGCAGTACTTC.

V gene TRBV11-2 combines with J gene TRBJ1-1; D is unresolved. CDR3 length equals 13 residues. Germline-derived CDR1 and CDR2 are SGHAT and FQNNGV. V lost 5 bases to trimming and J lost 1 base, with 8 bases between them. CDR3 DNA: TGTGCCAGCAGCCCAGACACGAACACTGAAGCTTTCTTT. This encodes CASSPDTNTEAFF.

The J gene is TRBJ2-1, the V gene TRBV7-6, with 7 bases matching TRBD1. V gave up 3 bases and J gave up 9 bases; unmatched junction bases: 14. CDR3 length: 16 residues. Germline V gives CDR1 SGHVS, CDR2 FNYEAQ. CDR3 DNA sequence: TGTGCCAGCAGCTTTCTCCGGGACAGAGGTTTGGGTGAGCAGTTCTTC. It yields the protein CASSFLRDRGLGEQFF.

The chain uses TRBV12-5 and TRBJ2-2; D perhaps matches TRBD2 (6 bases). CDR1 is LGHNT, CDR2 FRNRAP, per germline. CDR3 length equals 13 residues. V was clipped by 3 bases and J by 5 bases, with 7 bases between them. This CDR3 reads CASGLGGTGELFF. The DNA of the CDR3 is TGTGCTAGTGGTTTAGGAGGGACCGGGGAGCTGTTTTTT.

The chain uses TRBV5-1 and TRBJ2-5; weak D call: TRBD2 (6 bases). The V end was cut by 4 bases, the J end by 2 bases, with 21 bases between. In germline, CDR1 is SGHRS, CDR2 YFSETQ. This CDR3 is built from 17 residues. The CDR3 nucleotides read TGCGCCAGCAGCCCCGGGGGTGGGCCGTGGGGACAAGAGACCCAGTACTTC. Protein: CASSPGGGPWGQETQYF.

The V gene is TRBV2, the J gene TRBJ1-6; 8 bases are a match to TRBD1. With 4 bases clipped from V and 10 bases from J, the junction kept 3 bases outside the gene matches. The germline V gene encodes CDR1 SNHLY and CDR2 FYNNEI. This CDR3 is built from 13 residues. In DNA form, the CDR3 reads TGTGCCAGCAGTGGACAGGGGAGCTCACCCCTCCACTTT. This translates into CASSGQGSSPLHF.

This sequence joins TRBV27 and TRBJ1-2; D uncertain. The V gene's germline CDR1 is MNHEY and CDR2 SMNVEV (reference sequence). This CDR3 is 16 amino acids long. V dropped 3 bases and J dropped 5 bases, with 19 bases sitting between them. This CDR3 reads CASSFSVSGREYGYTF. For the CDR3, the DNA is TGTGCCAGCAGTTTTAGTGTGTCGGGGAGAGAGTATGGCTACACCTTC.

This sequence joins TRBV2 and TRBJ1-1, with TRBD1 matching over 7 bases. The CDR3 is made up of 18 amino acids. Germline V gene sequence: CDR1 SNHLY, CDR2 FYNNEI. With V trimmed by 4 bases and J by 1 base, 15 bases remained unmatched. The CDR3 reads CASSVPPLFQGGNTEAFF. CDR3 DNA sequence: TGTGCCAGCAGTGTCCCCCCACTTTTCCAGGGGGGGAACACTGAAGCTTTCTTT. Filled out from reference TRBV2 and TRBJ1-1, the complete variable domain reads EPEVTQTPSHQVTQMGQEVILRCVPISNHLYFYWYRQILGQKVEFLVSFYNNEISEKSEIFDDQFSVERPDGSNFTLKIRSTKLEDSAMYFCASSVPPLFQGGNTEAFFGQGTRLTVV.

This chain links TRBV4-1 with TRBJ2-7, with TRBD1 matching 9 bases. The CDR3 runs to 15 residues. V gave up 3 bases and J gave up 0 bases; unmatched junction bases: 3. Germline assignment: CDR1 MGHRA and CDR2 YSYEKL. The CDR3: CASSQPTGGSYEQYF. In DNA form, the CDR3 reads TGCGCCAGCAGCCAGCCGACAGGGGGCTCCTACGAGCAGTACTTC.

This sequence joins TRBV5-1 and TRBJ2-1; 8 bases are a match to TRBD2. The trim removed 2 bases at V and 9 bases at J, leaving 10 bases unmatched. The germline V gene encodes CDR1 SGHRS and CDR2 YFSETQ. This CDR3 contains 15 residues. CDR3 protein: CASSLFSGTSGEQFF. CDR3 coding DNA: TGCGCCAGCAGCTTATTTAGCGGGACCTCGGGTGAGCAGTTCTTC.

The rearrangement joins TRBV5-4 to TRBJ2-3; 8 bases match TRBD2. The CDR3 runs 16 residues. The germline V gene has CDR1 SGHNT and CDR2 YYREEE (reference sequence). V dropped 4 bases and J dropped 2; count of bases not matched to a gene: 9. The CDR3 nucleotides read TGTGCCAGCAGCCAAGGAGGCGGGAGGTACACAGATACGCAGTATTTT. Protein product: CASSQGGGRYTDTQYF.

About this clone: The sample contains more than one DNA sequence encoding this CDR3. This rearrangement joins TRBV6-4 to TRBJ2-3; D is possibly TRBD1 (5 bases). Deletions cut 6 bases from V and 3 bases from J, with 7 bases between. The germline V gene encodes CDR1 MRHNA and CDR2 SNTAGT. This CDR3 is built from 12 residues. This CDR3 reads CASSPGTDTQYF. The DNA for the CDR3 is TGTGCCAGCAGCCCAGGGACAGATACGCAGTATTTT.

The CDR3 coding sequence is TGTGCCAGCAGCTTAGTTCTAGCGGGAGGTCTGGCCTACAATGAGCAGTTCTTC. It specifies CASSLVLAGGLAYNEQFF. The chain joins TRBV7-8 to TRBJ2-1, with 11 bases matching TRBD2. Germline V CDR1 and CDR2: SGHVS, FQNEAQ. V lost 1 base and J lost 2; bases outside the gene matches: 7. The CDR3 is 18 residues long.